The 31 T cell receptor beta chains in this list originate from one sample, sequenced in a study of cytomegalovirus exposure and HLA in healthy donors. A multiplex PCR was run with 60 Vbeta primers and 13 Jbeta primers. Libraries were prepared by immunoSEQ multiplex PCR; TCRdb keeps only in-frame clonotypes and omits some of them. The sample shows about 170,000 clones, approximately 81% of them seen only once. Specimen: PBMCs. All receptors derive from a man aged 30 to 39 in good health and CMV-seropositive.

The chain combines TRBV7-2 with TRBJ2-3; TRBD2 might be the D (6 bases). This CDR3 contains 17 residues. The V end was cut by 1 base, the J end by 2 bases, with 16 bases between. Per germline, CDR1 SGHTA and CDR2 FQGNSA. The CDR3 region has the DNA TGTGCCAGCAGCTTAGGGGCTAGCGTGCCACCCACAGATACGCAGTATTTT. Translation: CASSLGASVPPTDTQYF.

The chain employs TRBV9 and TRBJ2-1; a possible D gene is TRBD1 (5 bases). The CDR3 length is 13 residues. Trimming took off 2 bases at V and 8 bases at J, with 11 bases between the two ends. Germline CDR1 is SGDLS and CDR2 is YYNGEE. CDR3 in DNA: TGTGCCAGCAGCGTGGGTATAGGGGATGAGCAGTTCTTC. It yields the protein CASSVGIGDEQFF. Complete variable domain (other parts from reference TRBV9 and TRBJ2-1): DSGVTQTPKHLITATGQRVTLRCSPRSGDLSVYWYQQSLDQGLQFLIQYYNGEERAKGNILERFSAQQFPDLHSELNLSSLELGDSALYFCASSVGIGDEQFFGPGTRLTVL.

This chain uses TRBV4-3 with TRBJ1-6; tentative D call: TRBD1 (6 bases). From germline, CDR1 is LGHNA and CDR2 YSLEER. Trimming removed 1 base from V and 7 bases from J, with 11 bases in between. This CDR3 region has 15 residues. CDR3 DNA sequence: TGCGCCAGCAGCCAAGTTGGGGGCTGGAATTCACCCCTCCACTTT. It encodes CASSQVGGWNSPLHF.

In regard to this clone: Sequence at one end of the junction differs from germline and may be a read error. The gene calls are TRBV6-6 and TRBJ2-1; 11 bases are shared with TRBD2. This CDR3 is built from 15 residues. The germline gives CDR1 MNHNY, CDR2 SVGAGI (reference sequence). CDR3 sequence: CASAHSSGRSKGWVF. The DNA of the CDR3 is TGTGCCAGCGCTCACTCTAGCGGGAGGAGTAAGGGCTGGGTCTTC.

The CDR3 bases are TGTGCCAGCAGCTTGGAACAGGGGCGCGGCTACACCTTC. Translation gives CASSLEQGRGYTF. The rearrangement joins TRBV7-3 to TRBJ1-2, with 7 bases that match TRBD1. Germline assignment: CDR1 SGHTA and CDR2 FQGTGA. The CDR3 runs 13 residues. V lost 3 bases to trimming and J lost 8 bases; unmatched junction nucleotides: 6.

The chain joins TRBV4-3 to TRBJ2-1, with 14 bases that match TRBD2. This CDR3 contains 20 residues. J was trimmed by 7 bases and V by 3 bases; bases with no gene match: 17. Per germline, CDR1 LGHNA and CDR2 YSLEER. Here the CDR3 reads CASSHRRGLAGEVRGNEQFF. The CDR3 DNA reads as TGCGCCAGCAGCCACCGCCGGGGACTAGCGGGAGAGGTTCGCGGGAATGAGCAGTTCTTC.

The V call is TRBV5-4, the J call TRBJ2-3; D is perhaps TRBD2 (5 bases). Germline V gene data show CDR1 as SGHNT and CDR2 as YYREEE (reference sequence). Trimming left V 1 base short and J 8 bases short, with 14 bases between. The CDR3 totals 14 residues. The chain's CDR3 is CASSLQLDSVTQYF. The CDR3 DNA reads TGTGCCAGCAGCTTGCAGTTGGACTCCGTTACGCAGTATTTT. The variable domain in full, with the rest retrieved from reference TRBV5-4 and TRBJ2-3, is ETGVTQSPTHLIKTRGQQVTLRCSSQSGHNTVSWYQQALGQGPQFIFQYYREEENGRGNFPPRFSGLQFPNYSSELNVNALELDDSALYLCASSLQLDSVTQYFGPGTRLTVL.

This chain joins TRBV7-9 and TRBJ2-3, with TRBD2 matching 7 bases. Germline V CDR1 and CDR2: SEHNR, FQNEAQ (reference sequence). This CDR3 has 16 residues. V lost 2 bases and J lost 6; bases outside the gene matches: 11. CDR3 loop: CASSLWGEGLMDTQYF. The CDR3 DNA is TGTGCCAGCAGCTTATGGGGGGAGGGCCTAATGGATACGCAGTATTTT.

In its sample, this clone was seen a few times. An end of the junction does not agree with germline; a read error may underlie this. J is TRBJ2-3 and V is TRBV7-9; the match to TRBD2 covers 11 bases. Germline values: CDR1 SEHNR, CDR2 FQNEAQ (reference sequence). The CDR3 loop spans 17 amino acids. The CDR3 DNA follows: TGTTCCAGCAGCGGGAACCTACTAGCGGGAGTACGAGATACGCAGTATTTT. Translating gives CSSSGNLLAGVRDTQYF.

On this clone itself: A read error may account for a junction end that differs from germline. The V gene is TRBV7-9, the J gene TRBJ2-7; D possibly corresponds to TRBD2 (5 bases). CDR1 and CDR2 (germline): SEHNR, FQNEAQ (reference sequence). The CDR3 has 12 residues. In DNA form, the CDR3 reads TGTTCCAGCAGCTTAGGGAGCAGCGAGCAGTACTTC. Amino acid sequence: CSSSLGSSEQYF.

V usage is TRBV2 and J usage is TRBJ2-7, with D maybe TRBD1 (5 bases). The CDR3 runs 14 residues. Germline V gene sequence: CDR1 SNHLY, CDR2 FYNNEI. The germline V and J ends were trimmed by 6 bases and 7 bases, with 19 bases remaining between them. CDR3: CASRGDSQASEQYF. The CDR3 DNA follows: TGTGCCAGCAGGGGCGACAGCCAAGCAAGTGAGCAGTACTTC. The variable domain in full, completed from reference TRBV2 and TRBJ2-7, reads EPEVTQTPSHQVTQMGQEVILRCVPISNHLYFYWYRQILGQKVEFLVSFYNNEISEKSEIFDDQFSVERPDGSNFTLKIRSTKLEDSAMYFCASRGDSQASEQYFGPGTRLTVT.

This clone appeared a few times. This chain's CDR3 is CASMRSNNEQFF. CDR3 nucleotides: TGTGCCAGCATGCGGTCCAACAATGAGCAGTTCTTC. This chain joins TRBV2 and TRBJ2-1; unclear D gene. Per the germline V gene, CDR1 is SNHLY and CDR2 is FYNNEI. This CDR3 is built from 12 residues. V dropped 7 bases and J dropped 5 bases, with 9 bases sitting between them.

This sequence joins TRBV6-5 and TRBJ2-2; 8 bases align to TRBD2. The V gene's germline CDR1 is MNHEY and CDR2 SVGAGI. The CDR3 totals 15 residues. With 2 bases clipped from V and 7 bases from J, the junction kept 6 bases outside the gene matches. The CDR3: CASSYPGTRGGELFF. The CDR3 DNA is TGTGCCAGCAGTTACCCCGGGACTAGGGGCGGGGAGCTGTTTTTT.

The chain couples TRBV5-4 to TRBJ1-3, with D possibly being TRBD1 (5 bases). Germline-derived CDR1 and CDR2 are SGHNT and YYREEE (reference sequence). Trimming left V 0 bases short and J 2 bases short, with 12 bases between. The CDR3 length is 16 residues. The DNA for the CDR3 is TGTGCCAGCAGCTTGGTTTCAGGGAAGACTGGAAACACCATATATTTT. It codes for CASSLVSGKTGNTIYF.

The CDR3 nucleotides are TGCGCCAGCACCCTCAAGGGTGGACAAAAGTCTATGTATGAGCCCCAGCATTTT. Translated, it gives CASTLKGGQKSMYEPQHF. The V and J genes are TRBV23-1 and TRBJ1-5, with a possible D match to TRBD1 (5 bases). TRBV23-1 is an ORF; its function is uncertain. CDR3 length: 18 residues. With 7 bases removed from V and 8 bases from J, the gap between germline ends came to 30 bases.

The chain has TRBV4-1 and TRBJ2-7; perhaps TRBD1 as D (6 bases). Trimming removed 1 base from V and 8 bases from J, with 18 bases in between. Germline loops: CDR1 MGHRA, CDR2 YSYEKL. This CDR3 contains 15 residues. The CDR3 DNA is TGCGCCAGCAGCCAAGGGGCACAACAGGGAGTCAAGCAGTACGTC. It specifies CASSQGAQQGVKQYV.

The table lists this clone with a count of one. CDR3 sequence (DNA): TGTGCCAGCAGCCTAGACAGTGTACAAAACATTCAGTACTTC. Translation gives CASSLDSVQNIQYF. The rearrangement uses TRBV2 and TRBJ2-4, with D perhaps matching TRBD1 (5 bases). The CDR3 is 14 amino acids. Germline loops: CDR1 SNHLY, CDR2 FYNNEI. Trimming took off 6 bases at V and 5 bases at J, with 14 bases between the two ends.

The rearrangement links TRBV15 to TRBJ1-1; D gene ambiguous. This CDR3 spans 13 amino acids. V was pared by 0 bases and J by 4 bases, with 6 bases between. Germline CDR1 is LNHNV and CDR2 is YYDKDF (reference sequence). CDR3 nucleotides: TGTGCCACCAGCAGAGAGAGGATCACTGAAGCTTTCTTT. Its protein is CATSRERITEAFF.

Only a few counts were recorded for this clone. This chain links TRBV7-9 with TRBJ2-6; D not resolved. Per the germline V gene, CDR1 is SEHNR and CDR2 is FQNEAQ (reference sequence). Trimming removed 1 base from V and 11 bases from J, with 3 bases in between. CDR3 length: 11 residues. CDR3 in DNA: TGTGCCAGCAGCTTAGGAGACGTCCTGACTTTC. Residues: CASSLGDVLTF.

This sequence joins TRBV4-3 and TRBJ1-6; no firm D call. V lost 3 bases to trimming and J lost 6 bases, with 9 bases between them. This CDR3 comprises 14 residues. Germline V gives CDR1 LGHNA, CDR2 YSLEER. DNA for the CDR3: TGCGCCAGCAGCCACCGCGGCCCTAATTCACCCCTCCACTTT. Its protein product is CASSHRGPNSPLHF.

The chain employs TRBV5-4 and TRBJ2-3; 12 bases agree with TRBD2. V lost 0 bases and J lost 3; bases outside the gene matches: 2. The CDR3 runs 16 residues. CDR1 SGHNT and CDR2 YYREEE come from the germline V gene (reference sequence). The DNA for the CDR3 is TGTGCCAGCAGCTTGGGACTAGCGGGAGCTACAGATACGCAGTATTTT. This translates into CASSLGLAGATDTQYF.

The V call is TRBV7-8, the J call TRBJ1-1, with TRBD1 identical over 7 bases. Germline CDR1 and CDR2: SGHVS and FQNEAQ. The CDR3 covers 14 residues. The V segment lost 7 bases and the J segment 0 bases; nucleotides outside the gene matches: 5. The CDR3 bases are TGTGCCAGCAAAACGGACAGGATGAACACTGAAGCTTTCTTT. Its translation: CASKTDRMNTEAFF.

The chain links TRBV6-1 to TRBJ2-7; 9 positions match TRBD2. This CDR3 region has 15 residues. Germline V CDR1 and CDR2: MNHNS, SASEGT. Trimming cost V 3 bases and J 4 bases; bases outside gene matches: 7. Here the CDR3 DNA reads TGTGCCAGCAGTGAGGCTAGCGGGGCAACTTACGAGCAGTACTTC. Translated: CASSEASGATYEQYF.

The chain recombines TRBV14 with TRBJ2-7, with 10 nucleotides matching TRBD2. CDR1 is SGHDN and CDR2 is FVKESK in the germline V gene. The CDR3 has 15 residues. Trimming cost V 5 bases and J 2 bases; bases outside gene matches: 6. This CDR3 is CASSEWSGRAYEQYF. CDR3 nucleotide sequence: TGTGCCAGCAGCGAGTGGAGCGGGAGGGCCTACGAGCAGTACTTC.

The gene calls are TRBV6-1 and TRBJ1-2, with no clear D. The length of the CDR3 is 14 residues. V dropped 1 base and J dropped 4 bases, with 10 bases sitting between them. Germline assignment: CDR1 MNHNS and CDR2 SASEGT. CDR3 sequence: CASSEVEVPYGYTF. CDR3 coding DNA: TGTGCCAGCAGTGAAGTTGAGGTCCCCTATGGCTACACCTTC.

This clone was seen a handful of times. DNA for the CDR3: TGCAGCGGTACAGGGTCGTCGCCTGAAGCTTTCTTT. It yields the protein CSGTGSSPEAFF. The chain uses TRBV29-1 and TRBJ1-1; D perhaps matches TRBD1 (6 bases). Germline V gene sequence: CDR1 SQVTM, CDR2 ANQGSEA. The CDR3 consists of 12 residues. V lost 7 bases and J lost 6, with 15 bases in between.

The CDR3 nucleotides read TGTGCCAGCAGTTTCAGGTCTGCTAATGAAAAACTGTTTTTT. Amino acids: CASSFRSANEKLFF. V and J are TRBV2 and TRBJ1-4; D is undetermined. This CDR3 has 14 amino acids. Germline CDR1 is SNHLY and CDR2 is FYNNEI. The ends were cut back, 5 bases at V and 3 bases at J, with 10 bases in the middle.

V is TRBV9 and J is TRBJ1-1; 7 nucleotides line up with TRBD1. CDR1 is SGDLS and CDR2 is YYNGEE in the germline V gene. This CDR3 region has 13 residues. The junction had 13 bases not matched to a gene; V was cut back by 6 bases and J by 11 bases. The CDR3 region is CASNPLPTGVAFF. In DNA, the CDR3 is TGTGCCAGCAACCCATTACCTACAGGGGTCGCTTTCTTT. Combining the CDR3 with reference TRBV9 and TRBJ1-1 gives the whole variable domain DSGVTQTPKHLITATGQRVTLRCSPRSGDLSVYWYQQSLDQGLQFLIQYYNGEERAKGNILERFSAQQFPDLHSELNLSSLELGDSALYFCASNPLPTGVAFFGQGTRLTVV.

The J gene is TRBJ1-1, the V gene TRBV6-4; TRBD1 matches 9 bases. The CDR3 runs 13 residues. The ends lost 4 bases at V and 11 bases at J; junction bases unmatched: 8. Germline assignment: CDR1 MRHNA and CDR2 SNTAGT. Here the CDR3 reads CASSAETGGDAFF. In DNA, the CDR3 is TGTGCCAGCAGTGCCGAAACAGGGGGCGATGCTTTCTTT.

The V gene is TRBV27, the J gene TRBJ2-7; 7 bases match TRBD1. V gave up 6 bases and J gave up 2 bases; unmatched junction bases: 7. This CDR3 region has 14 residues. Germline V CDR1 and CDR2: MNHEY, SMNVEV (reference sequence). The CDR3, as DNA: TGTGCCAGCAGGTCAGGACAGGTGGCCTACGAGCAGTACTTC. Translation: CASRSGQVAYEQYF.

The V call is TRBV29-1, the J call TRBJ2-3, with D perhaps matching TRBD1 (5 bases). The CDR3 spans 13 residues. Germline V CDR1 and CDR2: SQVTM, ANQGSEA. Trimming shortened V by 3 bases and J by 4 bases, and 11 bases separated the two germline ends. The CDR3 nucleotides are TGCAGCGTTGAGATAGGGGCAGCAGATACGCAGTATTTT. Protein sequence: CSVEIGAADTQYF.